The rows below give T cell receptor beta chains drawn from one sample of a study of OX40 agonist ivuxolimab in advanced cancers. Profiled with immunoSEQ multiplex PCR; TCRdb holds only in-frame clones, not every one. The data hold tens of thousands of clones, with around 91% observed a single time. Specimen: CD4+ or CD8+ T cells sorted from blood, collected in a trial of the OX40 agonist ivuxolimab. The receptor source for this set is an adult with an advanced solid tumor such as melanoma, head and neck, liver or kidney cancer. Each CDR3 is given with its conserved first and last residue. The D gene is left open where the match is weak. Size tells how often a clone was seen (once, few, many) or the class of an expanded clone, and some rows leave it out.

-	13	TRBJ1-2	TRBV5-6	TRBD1	CASSPQGGYGYTF	TGTGCCAGTTCCCCCCAGGGGGGCTATGGCTACACCTTC
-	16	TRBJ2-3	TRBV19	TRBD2	CASSTGTRPSTDTQYF	TGTGCCAGTAGTACCGGGACTAGACCTAGCACAGATACGCAGTATTTT
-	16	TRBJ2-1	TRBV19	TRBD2	CASSIPLAGSYNEQFF	TGTGCCAGTAGTATACCCCTAGCGGGCTCCTACAATGAGCAGTTCTTC
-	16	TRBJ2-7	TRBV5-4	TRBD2	CASSTRLAGISYEQYF	TGTGCCAGCAGCACCAGACTAGCGGGAATCTCCTACGAGCAGTACTTC
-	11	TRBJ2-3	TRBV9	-	CASSGQDTQYF	TGTGCCAGCAGCGGACAAGATACGCAGTATTTT
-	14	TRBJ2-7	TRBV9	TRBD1	CASSAGTGNYEQYF	TGTGCCAGCAGCGCCGGGACAGGGAACTACGAGCAGTACTTC
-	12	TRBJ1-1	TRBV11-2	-	CASSLPDPEAFF	TGTGCCAGCAGCTTACCGGACCCTGAAGCTTTCTTT
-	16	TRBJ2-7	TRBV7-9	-	CASSAQEGALQYEQYF	TGTGCCAGCAGCGCCCAGGAGGGGGCGCTTCAGTACGAGCAGTACTTC
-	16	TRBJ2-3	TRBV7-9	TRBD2	CASSRTPGLAIYTQYF	TGTGCCAGCAGCAGAACACCGGGACTAGCAATTTATACGCAGTATTTT
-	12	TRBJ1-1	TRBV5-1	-	CASSLLNTEAFF	TGCGCCAGCAGCTTACTAAACACTGAAGCTTTCTTT
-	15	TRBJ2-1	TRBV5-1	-	CASSEYRSSYNEQFF	TGCGCCAGCAGCGAGTACCGGAGCTCCTACAATGAGCAGTTCTTC
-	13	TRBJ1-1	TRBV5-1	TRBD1	CASSGTGGTEAFF	TGCGCCAGCAGCGGGACAGGGGGCACTGAAGCTTTCTTT
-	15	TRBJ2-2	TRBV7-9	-	CASSSSGTLLGELFF	TGTGCCAGCAGCTCCTCCGGGACTTTGCTCGGGGAGCTGTTTTTT
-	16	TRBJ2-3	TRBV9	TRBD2	CASSSLAGSNADTQYF	TGTGCCAGCAGCTCATTAGCGGGAAGTAACGCAGATACGCAGTATTTT
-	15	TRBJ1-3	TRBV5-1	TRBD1	CASRGQGGSGNTIYF	TGCGCCAGCAGGGGCCAGGGGGGCTCTGGAAACACCATATATTTT
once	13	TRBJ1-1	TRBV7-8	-	CASSLVMSTEAFF	TGTGCCAGCAGCTTAGTGATGAGCACTGAAGCTTTCTTT
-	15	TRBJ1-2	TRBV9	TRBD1	CASSSGTGMNYGYTF	TGTGCCAGCAGCTCAGGGACAGGGATGAACTATGGCTACACCTTC
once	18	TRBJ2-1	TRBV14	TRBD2	CASSQPGASGRKGSEQFF	TGTGCCAGCAGCCAACCTGGCGCTAGCGGGAGGAAGGGTTCTGAGCAGTTCTTC
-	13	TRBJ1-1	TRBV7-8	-	CASSTQHFGEAFF	TGTGCCAGCAGCACCCAACATTTCGGAGAAGCTTTCTTT
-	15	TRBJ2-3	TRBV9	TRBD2	CASSYSGPSTDTQYF	TGTGCCAGCAGCTATAGCGGGCCGAGCACAGATACGCAGTATTTT
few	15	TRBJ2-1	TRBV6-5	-	CASSYSTPGIHEQFF	TGTGCCAGCAGTTACTCGACCCCGGGGATCCATGAGCAGTTCTTC
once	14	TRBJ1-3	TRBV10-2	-	CASSESGLSNTIYF	TGCGCCAGCAGTGAGTCAGGTCTGTCGAACACCATATATTTT
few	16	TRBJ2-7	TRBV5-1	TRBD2	CASSLEGLAGAYEQYF	TGCGCCAGCAGCTTGGAGGGACTAGCGGGAGCCTACGAGCAGTACTTC
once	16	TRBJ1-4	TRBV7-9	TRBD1	CASSWAGQANSEKLFF	TGTGCCAGCAGCTGGGCTGGACAGGCCAACAGTGAAAAACTGTTTTTT
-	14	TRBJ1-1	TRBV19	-	CASSTQGTNTEAFF	TGTGCCAGTAGTACCCAGGGAACGAACACTGAAGCTTTCTTT
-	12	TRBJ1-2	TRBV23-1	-	CASRHQADGYTF	TGCGCCAGCAGGCACCAGGCGGATGGCTACACCTTC
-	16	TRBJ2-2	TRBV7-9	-	CASSPTTDANTGELFF	TGTGCCAGCAGCCCAACCACGGACGCGAACACCGGGGAGCTGTTTTTT
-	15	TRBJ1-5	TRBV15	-	CATSGGLLGGQPQHF	TGTGCCACCAGCGGGGGACTTTTAGGAGGTCAGCCCCAGCATTTT
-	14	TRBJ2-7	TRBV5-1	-	CASSHDRSSYEQYF	TGCGCCAGCAGCCATGACCGGAGCTCCTACGAGCAGTACTTC
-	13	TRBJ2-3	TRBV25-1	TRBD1	CATPGQSSDTQYF	TGTGCCACCCCGGGACAGTCTTCAGATACGCAGTATTTT
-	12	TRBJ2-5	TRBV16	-	CASSAPTETQYF	TGTGCCAGCAGCGCTCCCACCGAGACCCAGTACTTC
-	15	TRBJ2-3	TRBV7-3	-	CASTPRGGRTDTQYF	TGTGCCAGCACCCCGAGGGGGGGACGCACAGATACGCAGTATTTT
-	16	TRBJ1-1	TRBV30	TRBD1	CAWSRNRGMAYTEAFF	TGTGCCTGGAGTCGGAACAGGGGAATGGCCTACACTGAAGCTTTCTTT
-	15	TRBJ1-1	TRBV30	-	CAWSGGVAVRTEAFF	TGTGCCTGGAGTGGTGGGGTTGCCGTGAGGACTGAAGCTTTCTTT
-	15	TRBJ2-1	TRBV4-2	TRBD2	CASSPGGEGRFEQFF	TGTGCCAGCAGCCCCGGGGGGGAGGGCCGGTTCGAGCAGTTCTTC
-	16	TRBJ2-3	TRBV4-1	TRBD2	CASSQDQAGAGDTQYF	TGCGCCAGCAGCCAAGATCAAGCGGGGGCGGGAGATACGCAGTATTTT
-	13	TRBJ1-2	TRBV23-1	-	CASSRSRDYGYTF	TGCGCCAGCAGTCGAAGCAGGGACTATGGCTACACCTTC
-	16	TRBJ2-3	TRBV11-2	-	CASSFTPGPSTDTQYF	TGTGCCAGCAGCTTTACCCCGGGCCCTAGCACAGATACGCAGTATTTT
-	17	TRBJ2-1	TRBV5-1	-	CASSFGLGSSPDNEQFF	TGCGCCAGCAGCTTTGGGTTAGGTAGCTCCCCAGACAATGAGCAGTTCTTC
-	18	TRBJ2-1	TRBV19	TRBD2	CASSAQLAGGPRYNEQFF	TGTGCCAGTAGTGCCCAACTAGCGGGGGGGCCACGTTACAATGAGCAGTTCTTC
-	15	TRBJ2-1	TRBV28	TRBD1	CASRGPGQERDEQFF	TGTGCCAGCAGAGGCCCGGGACAGGAAAGGGATGAGCAGTTCTTC
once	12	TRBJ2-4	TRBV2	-	CASSESENIQYF	TGTGCCAGCAGTGAAAGTGAAAACATTCAGTACTTC
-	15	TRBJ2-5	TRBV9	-	CASSVAGKIQETQYF	TGTGCCAGCTCCGTGGCGGGGAAGATCCAAGAGACCCAGTACTTC
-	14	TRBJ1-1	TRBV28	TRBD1	CASSPRGHGTEAFF	TGTGCCAGCAGTCCGAGGGGGCACGGCACTGAAGCTTTCTTT
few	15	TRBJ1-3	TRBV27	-	CASSLRWGPGNTIYF	TGTGCCAGCAGTTTACGGTGGGGCCCTGGAAACACCATATATTTT
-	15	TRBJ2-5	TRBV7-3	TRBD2	CASSPLGGGQETQYF	TGTGCCAGCAGCCCACTGGGCGGGGGCCAAGAGACCCAGTACTTC
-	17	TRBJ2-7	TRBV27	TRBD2	CASSSVTSGGGSYEQYF	TGTGCCAGCAGTTCAGTGACTAGCGGGGGGGGCTCCTACGAGCAGTACTTC
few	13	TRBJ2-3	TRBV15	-	CATSRAPADTQYF	TGTGCCACCAGCAGAGCCCCGGCAGATACGCAGTATTTT
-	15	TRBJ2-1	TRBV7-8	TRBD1	CASSLGTGGRTEQFF	TGTGCCAGCAGCTTAGGGACAGGGGGCCGCACTGAGCAGTTCTTC
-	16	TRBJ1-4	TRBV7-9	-	CASSFSGALHNEKLFF	TGTGCCAGCAGCTTCTCAGGGGCTCTACACAATGAAAAACTGTTTTTT
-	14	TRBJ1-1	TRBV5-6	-	CASSYEWGNTEAFF	TGTGCCAGCAGCTATGAGTGGGGGAACACTGAAGCTTTCTTT
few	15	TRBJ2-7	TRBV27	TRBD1	CASSRDRGSSYEQYF	TGTGCCAGCAGCCGTGACAGGGGTAGCTCCTACGAGCAGTACTTC
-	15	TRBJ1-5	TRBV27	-	CASSLYGDSNQPQHF	TGTGCCAGCAGTTTATACGGGGATAGCAATCAGCCCCAGCATTTT
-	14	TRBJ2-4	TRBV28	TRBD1	CASKPDRAENIQYF	TGTGCCAGCAAACCTGACAGGGCCGAAAACATTCAGTACTTC